A single sample gave rise to the 29 T cell receptor beta chains below, sequenced in a study of spatial heterogeneity in lung cancer. TCRdb re-derived calls from the 5' RACE reads in MiXCR, one entry per CDR3 protein. The table lists around 18,000 distinct CDR3 sequences, around 9.6% of them singletons, with around 20% in the top ten. Time point described: blood at routine non-recurrence follow-up after resection. Material: PBMCs, obtained at follow-up. The receptors derive from a male donor with early-stage non-small cell lung cancer.

This clonotype was observed at least ten times. V usage is TRBV9 and J usage is TRBJ2-7; 8 nucleotides line up with TRBD1. This CDR3 has 13 residues. Per the germline V gene, CDR1 is SGDLS and CDR2 is YYNGEE. The J segment lost 2 bases and the V segment lost 5 bases, leaving 3 bases of the junction unmatched. CDR3 DNA sequence: TGTGCCAGCAGGGGACAGGATACCTACGAGCAGTACTTC. This encodes CASRGQDTYEQYF.

In this sample, this clonotype turned up a few times. A much larger clone sits a single nucleotide away, making a read error possible. V gene TRBV6-2 or TRBV6-3 combines with J gene TRBJ2-3; D gene ambiguous. With 5 bases removed from V and 2 bases from J, the gap between germline ends came to 2 bases. The CDR3 spans 11 residues. The germline V gene encodes CDR1 MNHEY and CDR2 SVGEGT. Here the CDR3 DNA reads TGTGCCAGCAGTACCACAGATACGCAGTATTTT. It specifies CASSTTDTQYF.

This clonotype was observed many times. The chain carries TRBV2 and TRBJ2-3; 7 bases align to TRBD1. V lost 4 bases and J lost 0; bases outside the gene matches: 4. Germline V gives CDR1 SNHLY, CDR2 FYNNEI. The CDR3 runs to 15 residues. CDR3 residues: CASSGGTASTDTQYF. The CDR3 DNA is TGTGCCAGCAGTGGTGGGACAGCTAGCACAGATACGCAGTATTTT.

This clonotype was picked up many times. This chain connects TRBV6-1 to TRBJ2-4; 7 nucleotides agree with TRBD2. This CDR3 is built from 15 residues. J lost 0 bases, V lost 1 base, and 0 bases had no gene match. In germline, CDR1 is MNHNS, CDR2 SASEGT. CDR3 sequence reads: CASSEGGGAKNIQYF. CDR3 bases: TGTGCCAGCAGTGAAGGGGGGGGAGCCAAAAACATTCAGTACTTC.

A note on this clonotype: This sequence may be a read error, since a much larger clone differs from it by one base. The chain recombines TRBV4-1 with TRBJ1-4, with D possibly matching TRBD1 (6 bases). The germline gives CDR1 MGHRA, CDR2 YSYEKL. CDR3 length equals 14 residues. CDR3 nucleotide sequence: TGCGCCAGCAGCCAAAGCACAGGGCGAGAAATACTGTTTTTT. Translated, it gives CASSQSTGREILFF.

This clonotype was seen many times. The rearrangement joins TRBV5-1 to TRBJ1-1; D possibly corresponds to TRBD1 (6 bases). The V gene's germline CDR1 is SGHRS and CDR2 YFSETQ. The CDR3 consists of 16 residues. V lost 8 bases to trimming and J lost 3 bases, with 23 bases between them. The CDR3 region has the DNA TGCGCCAGTTCCTATTACACGCTGGGGGGCGACACTGAAGCTTTCTTT. Translation: CASSYYTLGGDTEAFF.

The sample holds many counts of this clonotype. This chain links TRBV6-2 or TRBV6-3 with TRBJ2-1; tentative D call: TRBD1 (6 bases). CDR1 and CDR2 from the germline V gene are MNHEY and SVGEGT. CDR3 length: 16 residues. Trimming removed 6 bases at V and 1 base at J, with 16 bases between. The CDR3 nucleotides read TGTGCCAGCAGGGGATACAGGGAAAAGTCCTACAATGAGCAGTTCTTC. Translated, it gives CASRGYREKSYNEQFF.

This clonotype has at least ten counts. The chain joins TRBV6-4 to TRBJ2-1; either TRBD1 or TRBD2 may fit D (6 bases each). The V gene's germline CDR1 is MRHNA and CDR2 SNTAGT. Between the trimmed V and J ends, which lost 1 base and 4 bases, there was a span of 11 bases. The CDR3 has 15 residues. The CDR3 reads CASSDLGGEYNEQFF. The CDR3 DNA is TGTGCCAGCAGTGACTTGGGGGGCGAGTACAATGAGCAGTTCTTC.

This clonotype was seen many times. For the CDR3, the DNA is TGTGCCAGCAAATTACTGGCTGGGGCCAACGTCCTGACTTTC. Amino acids: CASKLLAGANVLTF. The V and J genes are TRBV6-1 and TRBJ2-6; D gene uncertain. Looked up from germline, CDR1 is MNHNS and CDR2 is SASEGT. This CDR3 has 14 amino acids. Trimming shortened V by 7 bases and J by 2 bases, and 9 bases separated the two germline ends.

This clonotype appeared many times. The chain has TRBV2 and TRBJ2-7, with 8 bases lining up with TRBD2. V shed 4 bases, J shed 7 bases, and the junction held 9 bases outside the gene matches. Germline assignment: CDR1 SNHLY and CDR2 FYNNEI. The CDR3 extends over 14 amino acids. The CDR3 sequence: CASSVEGSGEEQYF. CDR3 DNA: TGTGCCAGCAGTGTTGAGGGTAGCGGGGAAGAGCAGTACTTC.

This clonotype was observed at least ten times. The CDR3 here is CDSSKAHFGHSSGNTIYF. CDR3 bases: TGTGACAGCAGCAAAGCGCATTTCGGACACAGCTCTGGAAACACCATATATTTT. This rearrangement joins TRBV21-1 to TRBJ1-3. TRBV21-1 constitutes a pseudogene. The CDR3 has 18 residues.

The chain couples TRBV6-5 to TRBJ1-3, with D possibly being TRBD1 (6 bases). CDR3 length: 16 amino acids. Germline values: CDR1 MNHEY, CDR2 SVGAGI. The V end was cut by 0 bases, the J end by 7 bases, with 16 bases between. The CDR3 DNA reads as TGTGCCAGCAGTTACTCATGGGCGGGGGCGCAGAACACCATATATTTT. It codes for CASSYSWAGAQNTIYF.

The chain carries TRBV18 and TRBJ1-2; possible D gene TRBD1, 6 bases. The CDR3 has 14 residues. CDR1 and CDR2 from the germline V gene are KGHSH and LQKENI. Trimming removed 3 bases from V and 8 bases from J, with 16 bases in between. This chain's CDR3 is CASSPSQGAEGYTF. The DNA for the CDR3 is TGTGCCAGCTCACCCTCACAGGGAGCGGAAGGCTACACCTTC.

This clonotype has more than one count but fewer than ten. DNA of the CDR3: TGTGCCAGCAGCTTACCAGCAAGCACAGATACGCAGTATTTT. Amino acid sequence: CASSLPASTDTQYF. This rearrangement joins TRBV11-2 to TRBJ2-3; no reliable D call. The V and J ends lost 2 bases and 0 bases respectively, with 6 bases between them. The germline V gene encodes CDR1 SGHAT and CDR2 FQNNGV. CDR3 length: 14 residues.

This clonotype was found many times. The chain uses TRBV6-5 and TRBJ2-3; 10 nucleotides line up with TRBD1. CDR3 size: 14 residues. The trim removed 5 bases at V and 7 bases at J, leaving 6 bases unmatched. Germline CDR1 and CDR2: MNHEY and SVGAGI. CDR3 bases: TGTGCCAGCAGTACAGGACAGGGGGGACATACGCAGTATTTT. The encoded protein is CASSTGQGGHTQYF.

The table lists this clonotype with many counts. This chain joins TRBV29-1 and TRBJ1-1; D is unresolved. Germline CDR1 SQVTM, CDR2 ANQGSEA. Trimming stripped 4 bases from V and 3 bases from J, with 15 bases between. This CDR3 has 14 amino acids. The DNA of the CDR3 is TGCAGCGTTGGCCTCCGTGTGAGGGACACTGAAGCTTTCTTT. Translated: CSVGLRVRDTEAFF.

This chain uses TRBV7-9 with TRBJ2-1; 11 bases map to TRBD2. The CDR3 extends over 18 amino acids. The germline V gene has CDR1 SEHNR and CDR2 FQNEAQ (reference sequence). Losses at the gene ends were 6 bases for V and 5 bases for J; bases not matched to a gene: 15. Here the CDR3 reads CASRGTSGDRRLDNEQFF. The CDR3 coding sequence is TGTGCCAGCAGAGGGACTAGCGGAGACCGTAGGTTAGACAATGAGCAGTTCTTC.

This clonotype was detected many times. This chain connects TRBV10-3 to TRBJ1-5, with D possibly TRBD1 on 6 matching bases. Trimming pared 3 bases from V and 6 bases from J, leaving 12 bases between. The V gene's germline CDR1 is ENHRY and CDR2 SYGVKD. This CDR3 contains 14 residues. This chain's CDR3 is CAISEGGRSQPQHF. In DNA form, the CDR3 reads TGTGCCATCAGTGAAGGGGGGCGAAGTCAGCCCCAGCATTTT.

The chain has TRBV29-1 and TRBJ1-1; TRBD1 aligns across 9 bases. J was trimmed by 5 bases and V by 8 bases; bases with no gene match: 9. This CDR3 contains 13 residues. The germline V gene encodes CDR1 SQVTM and CDR2 ANQGSEA. CDR3 nucleotide sequence: TGCAGCCCATGGACAGGGGCGGGTACTGAAGCTTTCTTT. Protein product: CSPWTGAGTEAFF.

This clonotype was counted ten times or more. This chain links TRBV7-2 with TRBJ2-2; 7 nucleotides agree with TRBD2. CDR1 is SGHTA and CDR2 is FQGNSA in the germline V gene. Germline trimming cut 2 bases from V and 3 bases from J; bases unmatched to any gene: 9. The CDR3 totals 17 residues. CDR3 in DNA: TGTGCCAGCAGCTTAACTAGCGTCAGATCCGACACCGGGGAGCTGTTTTTT. Its translation is CASSLTSVRSDTGELFF.

This clonotype is categorized as medium-sized. This chain joins TRBV10-3 and TRBJ2-7, with 7 bases matching TRBD2. CDR3 length: 15 residues. The V and J ends lost 0 bases and 3 bases, in that order; junction bases with no gene match: 5. The germline V gene encodes CDR1 ENHRY and CDR2 SYGVKD. DNA for the CDR3: TGTGCCATCAGTGAGTCGGGGACGGGAGGCTACGAGCAGTACTTC. Its protein product is CAISESGTGGYEQYF.

This clonotype has only a few counts. The gene calls are TRBV6-1 and TRBJ2-7; 7 bases line up with TRBD2. The CDR3 is 16 residues long. Germline V gives CDR1 MNHNS, CDR2 SASEGT. The trim removed 2 bases at V and 5 bases at J, leaving 12 bases unmatched. CDR3 nucleotide sequence: TGTGCCAGCAGTGAATGGGGCGGGAGCGTCCTTGACGAGCAGTACTTC. Encoded protein: CASSEWGGSVLDEQYF.

This rearrangement joins TRBV29-1 to TRBJ1-5; 7 positions agree with TRBD1. The CDR3 is made up of 14 amino acids. V was clipped by 5 bases and J by 4 bases; unmatched bases: 8. Per the germline V gene, CDR1 is SQVTM and CDR2 is ANQGSEA. CDR3 DNA: TGCAGCGTTAGTTCGACAGGGTTGAATCAGCCCCAGCATTTT. Amino acids: CSVSSTGLNQPQHF.

For this clonotype: This may come from a read error, since a much larger clone is one base off. The chain employs TRBV6-1 and TRBJ2-2, with a tentative D call TRBD2 (5 bases). Germline V lookup: CDR1 MNHNS, CDR2 SASEGT. This CDR3 comprises 15 residues. The CDR3 DNA is TGTGCCAGCAGTGAAGGTAGTACTAGTTCCGGGGAGCTGTCTTTT. It specifies CASSEGSTSSGELSF.

This clonotype ranks as large. The CDR3 bases are TGCAGTGCTAGAGATACTGGCAGGGTCTACGAGCAGTACTTC. Amino acids: CSARDTGRVYEQYF. The chain couples TRBV20-1 to TRBJ2-7; D perhaps matches TRBD1 (5 bases). Germline V CDR1 and CDR2: DFQATT, SNEGSKA (reference sequence). The V and J ends lost 0 bases and 3 bases respectively, with 12 bases between them. This CDR3 spans 14 amino acids.

The chain employs TRBV29-1 and TRBJ2-2; D could derive from TRBD1 or TRBD2 (5 bases each). CDR3 length: 14 amino acids. The germline V gene encodes CDR1 SQVTM and CDR2 ANQGSEA. V dropped 5 bases and J dropped 0 bases, with 10 bases sitting between them. The CDR3 reads CSVSGTTNTGELFF. Here the CDR3 DNA reads TGCAGCGTTTCCGGGACCACGAACACCGGGGAGCTGTTTTTT.

This clonotype was counted only a few times. The chain has TRBV2 and TRBJ2-5; no firm D call. V gave up 6 bases and J gave up 0 bases, with 8 bases separating them. CDR3 length equals 13 residues. The germline V gene encodes CDR1 SNHLY and CDR2 FYNNEI. CDR3 DNA sequence: TGTGCCAGCAGCGCTCTATACCAAGAGACCCAGTACTTC. It encodes CASSALYQETQYF. Using reference TRBV2 and TRBJ2-5 for the parts outside the CDR3, the full variable domain is EPEVTQTPSHQVTQMGQEVILRCVPISNHLYFYWYRQILGQKVEFLVSFYNNEISEKSEIFDDQFSVERPDGSNFTLKIRSTKLEDSAMYFCASSALYQETQYFGPGTRLLVL.

This chain joins TRBV6-5 and TRBJ1-1; D perhaps matches TRBD1 (6 bases). CDR1 is MNHEY and CDR2 is SVGAGI in the germline V gene. CDR3 length: 13 amino acids. V was clipped by 6 bases and J by 3 bases, with 11 bases between them. The CDR3 is CASRPQGYTEAFF. The DNA of the CDR3 is TGTGCCAGCAGGCCCCAGGGGTACACTGAAGCTTTCTTT.

This clonotype came up many times. The rearrangement links TRBV6-4 to TRBJ2-3; 10 nucleotides align to TRBD1. Losses at the gene ends were 0 bases for V and 5 bases for J; bases not matched to a gene: 5. Germline CDR1 MRHNA, CDR2 SNTAGT. The CDR3 extends over 16 amino acids. The CDR3 region has the DNA TGTGCCAGCAGTGACTCGAGACAGGGGGCCGTAGATACGCAGTATTTT. Translated, it gives CASSDSRQGAVDTQYF.